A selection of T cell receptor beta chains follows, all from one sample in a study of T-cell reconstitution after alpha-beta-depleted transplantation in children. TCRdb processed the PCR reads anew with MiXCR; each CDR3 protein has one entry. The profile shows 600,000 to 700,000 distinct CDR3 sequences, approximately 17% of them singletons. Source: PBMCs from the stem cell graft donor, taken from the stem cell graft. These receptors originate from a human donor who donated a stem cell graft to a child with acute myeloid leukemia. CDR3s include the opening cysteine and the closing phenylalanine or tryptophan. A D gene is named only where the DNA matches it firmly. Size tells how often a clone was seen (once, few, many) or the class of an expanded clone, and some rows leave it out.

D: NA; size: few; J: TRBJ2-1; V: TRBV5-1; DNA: TGCGCCAGCGGACCCGGGGCAGGGCCTTCCAATGAGCAGTTCTTC; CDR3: CASGPGAGPSNEQFF
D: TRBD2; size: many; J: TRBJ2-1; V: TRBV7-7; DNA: TGTGCCAGCAGCCCTAACGGGGGGGCCATCAATGAGCAGTTCTTC; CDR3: CASSPNGGAINEQFF
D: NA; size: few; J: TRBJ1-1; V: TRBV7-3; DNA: TGTGCCAGCAGCTTAGTCTCCAGTCCCCCGGGCACTGAAGCTTTCTTT; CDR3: CASSLVSSPPGTEAFF
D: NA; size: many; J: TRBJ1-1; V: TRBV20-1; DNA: TGCAGTGCGAGGAGTGTTCTATCTAGGGACACTGAAGCTTTCTTT; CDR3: CSARSVLSRDTEAFF
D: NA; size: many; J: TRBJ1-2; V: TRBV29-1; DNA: TGCAGCGTTGAAGAGGGCGGCCTCTATGGCTACACCTTC; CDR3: CSVEEGGLYGYTF
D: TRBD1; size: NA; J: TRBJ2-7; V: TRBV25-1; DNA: TGTGCCAGCAGTCCCCGCCAAGGGACAGCCCCTCCCTACGAGCAGTACTTC; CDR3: CASSPRQGTAPPYEQYF
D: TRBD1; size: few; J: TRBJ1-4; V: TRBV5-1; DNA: TGCGCCAGCAGCTTGCCGGGACAGGCTGCAACTAATGAAAAACTGTTTTTT; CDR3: CASSLPGQAATNEKLFF
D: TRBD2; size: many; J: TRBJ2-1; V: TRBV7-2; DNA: TGTGCCAGCAACCACTGGACTAGCGGGCGTTACAATGAGCAGTTCTTC; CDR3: CASNHWTSGRYNEQFF
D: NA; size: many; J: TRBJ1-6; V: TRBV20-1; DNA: TGCAGTGCCACACCCTGGGAGGGGGGATCACCCCTCCACTTT; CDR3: CSATPWEGGSPLHF
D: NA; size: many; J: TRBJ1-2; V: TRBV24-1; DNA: TGTGCCACCAGTGACCCAACCGCGGATGACTTCGGCTATGGCTACACCTTC; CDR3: CATSDPTADDFGYGYTF
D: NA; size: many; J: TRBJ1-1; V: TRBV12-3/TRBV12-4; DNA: TGTGCCAGCAGTCCCCTTCTACCCACTGAAGCTTTCTTT; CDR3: CASSPLLPTEAFF
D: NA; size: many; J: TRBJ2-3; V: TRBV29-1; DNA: TGCAGCGTTGATCGTGGGGACACAGATACGCAGTATTTT; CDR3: CSVDRGDTDTQYF
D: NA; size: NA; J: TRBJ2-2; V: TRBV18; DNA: TGTGCCAGCTCACCAAGGGGCCCGAACACCGGGGAGCTGTTTTTT; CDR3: CASSPRGPNTGELFF
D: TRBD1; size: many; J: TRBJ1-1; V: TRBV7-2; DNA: TGTGCCAGCAGCTTAGGACAGGGTGGGAACACTGAAGCTTTCTTT; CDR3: CASSLGQGGNTEAFF
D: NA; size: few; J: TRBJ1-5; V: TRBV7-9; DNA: TGTGCCAGCAGCTTGCAGGGACGGCAGCCCCAGCATTTT; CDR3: CASSLQGRQPQHF
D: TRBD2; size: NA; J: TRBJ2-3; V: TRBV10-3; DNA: TGTGCCATCAGTGAATACTCTGCGGGGGGCCCAGATACGCAGTATTTT; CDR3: CAISEYSAGGPDTQYF
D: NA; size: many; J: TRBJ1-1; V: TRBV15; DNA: TGTGCCACCAGCAGAGGCCTCCTGGACGGGGGCACTGAAGCTTTCTTT; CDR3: CATSRGLLDGGTEAFF
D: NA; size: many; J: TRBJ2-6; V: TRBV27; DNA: TGTGCCAGCAGGCCTTCTCCGGGTCCAACGGGGGCCAACGTCCTGACTTTC; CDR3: CASRPSPGPTGANVLTF
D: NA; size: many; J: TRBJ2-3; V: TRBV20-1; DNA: TGCAGGGCAGCGGGCAGGGAGTCCACAGATACGCAGTATTTT; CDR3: CRAAGRESTDTQYF
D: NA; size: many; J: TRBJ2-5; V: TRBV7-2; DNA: TGTGCCAGCAGCTTAGATGACAGTAGGTTGGAGACCCAGTACTTC; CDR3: CASSLDDSRLETQYF
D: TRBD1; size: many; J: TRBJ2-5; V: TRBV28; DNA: TGTGCCAGCAGGGACAGGGGCTCAGAGACCCAGTACTTC; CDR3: CASRDRGSETQYF
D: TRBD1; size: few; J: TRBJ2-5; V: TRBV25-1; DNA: TGTGCCAGCATGGGACAGGGGTTTCCAGAGACCCAGTACTTC; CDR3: CASMGQGFPETQYF
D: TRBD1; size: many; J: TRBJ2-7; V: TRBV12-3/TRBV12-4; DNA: TGTGCCAGCAGTTTCGCGGACAGGGCCCACTACGAGCAGTACTTC; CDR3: CASSFADRAHYEQYF
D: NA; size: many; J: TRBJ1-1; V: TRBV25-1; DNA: TGTGCCAGCAGTGGTCACGCTGAAGCTTTCTTT; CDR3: CASSGHAEAFF
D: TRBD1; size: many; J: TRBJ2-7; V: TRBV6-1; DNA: TGTGCCAGCACCTTGACAGGGGGTTCCTACGAGCAGTACTTC; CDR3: CASTLTGGSYEQYF
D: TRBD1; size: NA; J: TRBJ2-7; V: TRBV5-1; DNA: TGCGCCAGCAGCCCCGATCAGGGACAGGAGATACGGTACGAGCAGTACTTC; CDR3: CASSPDQGQEIRYEQYF